This TCR beta chain was retrieved from a study of cytotoxic CD8 clonotypes in ibrutinib-treated CLL. Here immunoSEQ multiplex PCR was the method, and the copy in TCRdb shows in-frame clones only, minus some. The data show 150,000 to 200,000 clones, 70% to 90% seen once. The CDR3 has 16 amino acids. Trimming left V 4 bases short and J 5 bases short, with 17 bases between. Looked up from germline, CDR1 is ENHRY and CDR2 is SYGVKD. The origin of this receptor is a human donor with chronic lymphocytic leukemia. Here the sequenced sample was PBMCs, taken at disease progression, from a patient treated with ibrutinib. The genes are TRBV10-3 and TRBJ2-2, with D possibly matching TRBD1 (7 bases). Here the CDR3 reads CAISGGDSWGTGELFF. CDR3 DNA: TGTGCCATCAGTGGGGGGGACAGCTGGGGAACCGGGGAGCTGTTTTTT.